This TCR beta chain was sequenced for a study of cytomegalovirus exposure and HLA in healthy donors. Study findings and constraints: Previously analyzed data showed that most TCR beta V segments were productive at a frequency of about 87% or about 30%.

Turning to this clone: What it recognizes is unknown.

The PCR had 60 Vbeta and 13 Jbeta primers. Clones were read by immunoSEQ multiplex PCR, and TCRdb kept only the in-frame ones, dropping some. This listing includes 130,000 or so clones. The V gene lost 2 bases and the J gene lost 8 bases, with 13 bases spanning the gap. The germline gives CDR1 SGHAT, CDR2 FQNNGV. This CDR3 region has 14 residues. The rearrangement joins TRBV11-2 to TRBJ1-3, with a weak D call TRBD1 (6 bases). This receptor was taken from a woman aged 40 to 49 in good health and CMV-seronegative. The source material was PBMCs. CDR3 nucleotides: TGTGCCAGCAGCTTACACAGGGTGCAAGACACCATATATTTT. Translated, it gives CASSLHRVQDTIYF.